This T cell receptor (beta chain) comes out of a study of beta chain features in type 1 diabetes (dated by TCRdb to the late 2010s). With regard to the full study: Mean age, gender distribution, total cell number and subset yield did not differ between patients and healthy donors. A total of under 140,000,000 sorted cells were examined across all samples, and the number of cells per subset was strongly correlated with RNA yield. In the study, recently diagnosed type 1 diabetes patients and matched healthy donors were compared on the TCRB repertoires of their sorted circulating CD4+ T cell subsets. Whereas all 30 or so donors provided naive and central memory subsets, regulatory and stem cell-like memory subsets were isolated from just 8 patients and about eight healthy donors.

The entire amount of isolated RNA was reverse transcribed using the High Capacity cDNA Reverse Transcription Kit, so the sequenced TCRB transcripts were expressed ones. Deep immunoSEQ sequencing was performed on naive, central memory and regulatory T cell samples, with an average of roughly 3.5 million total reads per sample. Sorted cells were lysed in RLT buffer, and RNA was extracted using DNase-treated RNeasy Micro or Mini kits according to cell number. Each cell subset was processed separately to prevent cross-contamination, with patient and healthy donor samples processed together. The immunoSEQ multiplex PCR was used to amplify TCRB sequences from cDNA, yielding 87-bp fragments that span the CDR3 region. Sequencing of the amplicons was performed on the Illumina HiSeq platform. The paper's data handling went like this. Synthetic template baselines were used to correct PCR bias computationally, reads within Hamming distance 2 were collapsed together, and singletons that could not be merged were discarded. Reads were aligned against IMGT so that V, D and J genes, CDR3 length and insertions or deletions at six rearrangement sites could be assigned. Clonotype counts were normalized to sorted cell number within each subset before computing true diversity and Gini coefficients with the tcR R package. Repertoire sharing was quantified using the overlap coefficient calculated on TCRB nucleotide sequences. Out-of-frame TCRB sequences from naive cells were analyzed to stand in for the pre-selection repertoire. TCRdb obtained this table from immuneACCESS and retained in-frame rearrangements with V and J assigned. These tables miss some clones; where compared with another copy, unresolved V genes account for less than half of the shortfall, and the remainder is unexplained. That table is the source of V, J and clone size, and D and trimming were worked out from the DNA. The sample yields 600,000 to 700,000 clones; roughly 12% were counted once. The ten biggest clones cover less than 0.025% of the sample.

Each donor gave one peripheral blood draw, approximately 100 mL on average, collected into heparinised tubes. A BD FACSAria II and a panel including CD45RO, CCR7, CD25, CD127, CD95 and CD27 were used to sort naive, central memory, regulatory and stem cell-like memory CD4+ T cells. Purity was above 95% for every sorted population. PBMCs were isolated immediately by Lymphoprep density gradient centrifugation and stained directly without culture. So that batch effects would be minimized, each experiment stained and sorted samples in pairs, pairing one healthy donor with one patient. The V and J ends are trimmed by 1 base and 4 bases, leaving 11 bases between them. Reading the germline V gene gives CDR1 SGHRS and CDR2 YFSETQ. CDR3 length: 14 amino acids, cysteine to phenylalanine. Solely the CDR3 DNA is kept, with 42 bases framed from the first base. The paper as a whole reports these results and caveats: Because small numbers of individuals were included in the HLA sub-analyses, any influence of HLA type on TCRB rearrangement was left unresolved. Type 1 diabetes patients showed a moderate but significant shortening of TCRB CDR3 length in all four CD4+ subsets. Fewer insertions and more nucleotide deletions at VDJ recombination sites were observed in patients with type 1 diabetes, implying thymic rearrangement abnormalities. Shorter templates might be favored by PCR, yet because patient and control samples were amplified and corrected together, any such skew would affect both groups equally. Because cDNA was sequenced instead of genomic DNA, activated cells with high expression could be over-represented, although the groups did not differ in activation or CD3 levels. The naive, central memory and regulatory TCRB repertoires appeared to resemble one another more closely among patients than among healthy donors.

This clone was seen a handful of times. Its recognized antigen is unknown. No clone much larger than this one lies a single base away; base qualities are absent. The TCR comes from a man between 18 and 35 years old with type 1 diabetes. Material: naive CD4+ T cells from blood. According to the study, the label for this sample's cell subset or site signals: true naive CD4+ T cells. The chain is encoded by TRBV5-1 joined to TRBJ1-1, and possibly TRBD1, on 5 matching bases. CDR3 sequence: CASSLNRQGTEAFF. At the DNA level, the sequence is TGCGCCAGCAGCTTGAATCGGCAGGGCACTGAAGCTTTCTTT.